The sequence of this TCR beta chain was determined in a study of shared clonotypes between healthy human individuals. Study-level points and caveats: Among four donors, roughly 5.4% of naive CD4 clonotypes were found in common. A reduction in generation probabilities was seen for non-shared clonotypes relative to those shared by all four donors.

An even split of each subset's genomic DNA across several immunoSEQ plates was performed. Under the authors' procedure: Sequence data from immunoSEQ were junction-only and lacked quality scores; consequently, filtering differed. Sequenced by immunoSEQ multiplex PCR; TCRdb stores in-frame clones only, minus some. V, J and clone size are those of that table, while D and trimming were read from the DNA. Found here are 2 million to 2.5 million clones, over 85% of them singletons; the top ten hold 0.3% to 0.4%. Note on this clone: The antigen is unknown. Other DNA sequences of this sample code for an identical CDR3.

Germline V CDR1 and CDR2: KGHSH, LQKENI. V lost 1 base and J lost 2, with 8 bases in between. This CDR3 comprises 15 residues. Input material: naive CD4+ T cells from PBMCs. Noted subset: CD45RA+ positively selected. This sequence joins TRBV18 and TRBJ2-2, with D possibly being TRBD2 (6 bases). This clonotype was sampled from a man aged 18 to 30 in good health. Some clones in this sample may be carry-over from other donors' samples. The CDR3 loop reads CASSPLAANTGELFF. The CDR3 DNA follows: TGTGCCAGCTCACCACTAGCGGCTAACACCGGGGAGCTGTTTTTT.